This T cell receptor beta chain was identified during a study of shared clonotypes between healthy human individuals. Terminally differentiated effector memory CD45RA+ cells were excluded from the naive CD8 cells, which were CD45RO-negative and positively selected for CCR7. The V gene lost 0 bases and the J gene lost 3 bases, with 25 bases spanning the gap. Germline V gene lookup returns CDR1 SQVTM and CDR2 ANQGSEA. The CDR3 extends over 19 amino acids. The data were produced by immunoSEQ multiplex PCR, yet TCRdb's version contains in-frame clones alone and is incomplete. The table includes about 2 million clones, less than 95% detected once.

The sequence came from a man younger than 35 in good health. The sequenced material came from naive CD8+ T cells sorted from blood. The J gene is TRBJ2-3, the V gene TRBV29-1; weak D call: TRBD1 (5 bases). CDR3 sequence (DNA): TGCAGCGTTGAAGATCCCCCCTTAGGGGTTAACGCGGAAACAGATACGCAGTATTTT. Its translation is CSVEDPPLGVNAETDTQYF.